This is a list of T cell receptor beta chains from one sample in a study of T cell responses to AZD1222 COVID-19 vaccine. TCRdb's copy holds only in-frame clones and misses some; the assay was immunoSEQ multiplex PCR. Here the sample spans about 70,000 clones, around 85% being singletons. The sample in question was peripheral blood, obtained on day 0 of AZD1222 vaccination. The origin of the receptors is an adult in good health. CDR3s include the opening cysteine and the closing phenylalanine or tryptophan. Each record gives: V gene, D gene, clone size, J gene, CDR3 DNA, CDR3 protein. The D gene is left open where the match is weak. Size values are once, few and many counts, or a class for expanded clones, and some rows have none.

>TRBV5-4|NA|NA|TRBJ1-4
TGTGCCAGCAGCTTGGCCGGGGGATGGAGTGAAAAACTGTTTTTT
CASSLAGGWSEKLFF
>TRBV4-1|TRBD2|NA|TRBJ2-1
TGCGCCAGCAGGACAGGACTAGCGGGTCTAAATGAGCAGTTCTTC
CASRTGLAGLNEQFF
>TRBV7-2|TRBD2|once|TRBJ2-7
TGTGCCAGCAGCCCGGGGGGGAGGACGAGGGAGCAGTACTTC
CASSPGGRTREQYF
>TRBV18|NA|NA|TRBJ1-5
TGTGCCAGCTCACCAAGCCCGGGGGCAAGTCCCCAGCATTTT
CASSPSPGASPQHF
>TRBV24-1|NA|medium-sized|TRBJ2-5
TGTGCCACCAGTGCCAGGGGGGCACGAGCCCACCAAGAGACCCAGTACTTC
CATSARGARAHQETQYF
>TRBV5-4|NA|NA|TRBJ2-1
TGTGCCAGCAGCTTCAGACTGAGCAACACCAATGAGCAGTTCTTC
CASSFRLSNTNEQFF
>TRBV20-1|NA|NA|TRBJ1-4
TGCAGTGCTCGGGGGGGGCAAAAACTGTTTTTT
CSARGGQKLFF
>TRBV6-1|TRBD1|NA|TRBJ1-6
TGTGCCAGCAGTGAAGCTTGGGACAGGGGTCATAATTCACCCCTCCACTTT
CASSEAWDRGHNSPLHF
>TRBV6-4|NA|once|TRBJ2-1
TGTGCCAGCAGTGACTCCAGGGGGGACTACAATGAGCAGTTCTTC
CASSDSRGDYNEQFF
>TRBV18|NA|NA|TRBJ2-3
TGTGCCAGCTCACCACCGGGGCCAGATACGCAGTATTTT
CASSPPGPDTQYF
>TRBV10-3|TRBD1|NA|TRBJ2-7
TGTGCCATCAGTGGGGGGACAGGGGGCCTCTCCTACGAGCAGTACTTC
CAISGGTGGLSYEQYF
>TRBV2|NA|NA|TRBJ2-7
TGTGCCAGCAGTGATCCACTGAGACCCTACGAGCAGTACTTC
CASSDPLRPYEQYF
>TRBV6-5|TRBD1|NA|TRBJ2-7
TGTGCCAGCACCCGAAACAGGGGGCCGTACGAGCAGTACTTC
CASTRNRGPYEQYF
>TRBV3-1/TRBV3-2|NA|NA|TRBJ1-5
TGTGCCAGCAGCCAAAGCCCCAAGCAGCCCCAGCATTTT
CASSQSPKQPQHF
>TRBV28|NA|NA|TRBJ2-2
TGTGCCAGCAGTTTACCGGGGCGGTTGGACACCGGGGAGCTGTTTTTT
CASSLPGRLDTGELFF
>TRBV27|NA|NA|TRBJ1-6
TGTGCCAGCAGTTACTCAACTGCACCCCTCCACTTT
CASSYSTAPLHF
>TRBV10-3|TRBD1|NA|TRBJ1-1
TGTGCCATCAGTGGAACAGGGGTGGGCACTGAAGCTTTCTTT
CAISGTGVGTEAFF
>TRBV19|TRBD1|NA|TRBJ1-6
TGTGCCAGTAGTATAACAGGGGTTGGAGTTAATTCACCCCTCCACTTT
CASSITGVGVNSPLHF
>TRBV5-8|NA|NA|TRBJ1-3
TGTGCCAGCAGCTTGGAATCTGGTGGAAACACCATATATTTT
CASSLESGGNTIYF
>TRBV6-5|NA|NA|TRBJ2-1
TGTGCCAGCAGTTACGCCCATGACAGAATGTACAATGAGCAGTTCTTC
CASSYAHDRMYNEQFF
>TRBV5-1|NA|once|TRBJ2-5
TGCGCCAGCAGCTTGGCGTCCTACCGGGAGACCCAGTACTTC
CASSLASYRETQYF
>TRBV3-1/TRBV3-2|NA|NA|TRBJ2-1
TGTGCCAGCAGCCCTACCGTCGGAGGGGGCTCTCTATTTGACAATGAGCAGTTCTTC
CASSPTVGGGSLFDNEQFF
>TRBV7-2|NA|NA|TRBJ1-6
TGTGCCAGCAGCGCGACAAGGAATTCACCCCTCCACTTT
CASSATRNSPLHF
>TRBV3-1/TRBV3-2|NA|NA|TRBJ2-2
TGTGCCAGCAGCCAATCTGGGACCGGGGAGCTGTTTTTT
CASSQSGTGELFF
>TRBV4-1|NA|NA|TRBJ1-2
TGCGCCAGCAGCCAAGAATCGAAAGGGAAACCTAACTATGGCTACACCTTC
CASSQESKGKPNYGYTF
>TRBV30|NA|NA|TRBJ2-1
TGTGCCTGGAGTGTTAGGAACGATGAGCAGTTCTTC
CAWSVRNDEQFF
>TRBV9|TRBD1|NA|TRBJ2-7
TGTGCCAGCAGCGTAGGTCCCGGACAGGGGTCCTACGAGCAGTACTTC
CASSVGPGQGSYEQYF
>TRBV11-2|NA|NA|TRBJ1-2
TGTGCCAGCAGCCTAAGGTTCGGGTGGGCCAACCTCTATGGCTACACCTTC
CASSLRFGWANLYGYTF
>TRBV7-6|NA|NA|TRBJ2-3
TGTGCCAGCAGTAGCGGAAGCAGCACAGATACGCAGTATTTT
CASSSGSSTDTQYF